This T cell receptor beta chain was profiled in a study of T cell responses to AZD1222 COVID-19 vaccine. Notes on the study in general: Across spike, vaccine-associated CD4 TCRs were found, dominant at 160-218 and 743-854. Females made up more of the donors, who were largely white British, and clonal diversity may have come out too low. The number of AZD1222 recipients seropositive at baseline was only five or six.

Both about-4-week and about-12-week second-dose recipients were combined. This table comes from immunoSEQ multiplex PCR, and its TCRdb copy is limited to in-frame clones, with some not included. The table includes 150,000 to 200,000 clones, roughly 92% detected once. Trimming left V 3 bases short and J 7 bases short, with 12 bases between. The CDR3 is made up of 14 amino acids. Germline-derived CDR1 and CDR2 are SGHTA and FQGNSA. In regard to this clone: Its target is unknown.

The source is an adult who received the AZD1222 COVID-19 vaccine. V and J are TRBV7-2 and TRBJ2-2; D call uncertain. The sample consisted of peripheral blood, taken 28 days after the second AZD1222 dose. The CDR3 spells CASSFGSTVGELFF. DNA of the CDR3: TGTGCCAGCAGCTTTGGATCGACTGTCGGGGAGCTGTTTTTT.